The next 28 T cell receptor beta chains were all read from a single sample in a study of cytomegalovirus exposure and HLA in healthy donors. In the PCR, 60 Vbeta and 13 Jbeta primers were used. Repertoires were generated with immunoSEQ multiplex PCR, while TCRdb's copy carries only in-frame clones and drops some. The profile shows some 130,000 clones, over 60% of them singletons. Sequenced: PBMCs. Source of these receptors: a human donor in good health.

This clone was recorded only once. The genes are TRBV7-9 and TRBJ1-5; TRBD1 aligns across 8 bases. The CDR3 runs 14 residues. V lost 5 bases, J lost 6 bases, and 6 bases stayed unmatched. The germline CDR1 and CDR2 sequences are SEHNR and FQNEAQ (reference sequence). CDR3 bases: TGTGCCAGCAGCAACGGGACAGGCAGTCAGCCCCAGCATTTT. It codes for CASSNGTGSQPQHF.

The chain couples TRBV5-6 to TRBJ1-4; D unresolved. The germline V and J ends were trimmed by 1 base and 5 bases, with 15 bases remaining between them. The germline gives CDR1 SGHDT, CDR2 YYEEEE. The CDR3 covers 16 residues. The chain's CDR3 is CASSLPRAGRNEKLFF. The CDR3 DNA is TGTGCCAGCAGCTTGCCTAGGGCGGGAAGGAATGAAAAACTGTTTTTT.

The rearrangement uses TRBV15 and TRBJ2-3; D remains ambiguous. The CDR3 is made up of 16 amino acids. The germline V gene has CDR1 LNHNV and CDR2 YYDKDF (reference sequence). V dropped 1 base and J dropped 2 bases, with 13 bases sitting between them. The CDR3 DNA sequence: TGTGCCACCAGCAGAGGGAGAGGCTCCTTCACAGATACGCAGTATTTT. Encoded protein: CATSRGRGSFTDTQYF.

The chain uses TRBV7-9 and TRBJ1-1; TRBD1 matches 8 bases. Germline loops: CDR1 SEHNR, CDR2 FQNEAQ (reference sequence). Trimming took 5 bases from V and 9 from J; bases not matched to a gene: 8. The CDR3 runs to 13 residues. CDR3: CASSPPDREQAFF. The CDR3 DNA reads as TGTGCCAGCAGCCCACCGGACAGGGAGCAAGCTTTCTTT.

V usage is TRBV7-2 and J usage is TRBJ2-7, with a tentative D call TRBD2 (5 bases). The CDR3 extends over 13 amino acids. With 3 bases removed from V and 2 bases from J, the gap between germline ends came to 8 bases. CDR1 SGHTA and CDR2 FQGNSA come from the germline V gene. The CDR3 nucleotides are TGTGCCAGCAGCTTTCACGGGACCTACGAGCAGTACTTC. Translating it yields CASSFHGTYEQYF. The complete variable domain, with remaining parts taken from reference TRBV7-2 and TRBJ2-7, reads GAGVSQSPSNKVTEKGKDVELRCDPISGHTALYWYRQSLGQGLEFLIYFQGNSAPDKSGLPSDRFSAERTGGSVSTLTIQRTQQEDSAVYLCASSFHGTYEQYFGPGTRLTVT.

The rearrangement links TRBV7-9 to TRBJ2-7; D possibly corresponds to TRBD2 (6 bases). This CDR3 is built from 14 residues. With 2 bases removed from V and 4 bases from J, the gap between germline ends came to 12 bases. Per germline, CDR1 SEHNR and CDR2 FQNEAQ (reference sequence). The CDR3 here is CASSLTGGLYEQYF. CDR3 bases: TGTGCCAGCAGCTTAACCGGGGGTCTGTACGAGCAGTACTTC.

This chain uses TRBV25-1 with TRBJ2-1; D is ambiguous. CDR3 length equals 14 residues. Germline CDR1 reads MGHDK; CDR2 reads SYGVNS. The V gene lost 1 base and the J gene lost 2 bases, with 6 bases spanning the gap. DNA of the CDR3: TGTGCCAGCAGTGAATCACAGCCCTACAATGAGCAGTTCTTC. The encoded protein is CASSESQPYNEQFF.

This clone was recorded a few times. CDR3 sequence reads: CASSRGQGLEETQYF. The DNA for the CDR3 is TGTGCCAGCAGCCGGGGACAGGGGCTGGAAGAGACCCAGTACTTC. The chain links TRBV5-4 to TRBJ2-5; 10 nucleotides match TRBD1. After removal of 4 bases from V and 3 bases from J, the junction contained 6 bases not matched to a gene. In germline, CDR1 is SGHNT, CDR2 YYREEE (reference sequence). The CDR3 has 15 amino acids. Complete variable domain (other parts from reference TRBV5-4 and TRBJ2-5): ETGVTQSPTHLIKTRGQQVTLRCSSQSGHNTVSWYQQALGQGPQFIFQYYREEENGRGNFPPRFSGLQFPNYSSELNVNALELDDSALYLCASSRGQGLEETQYFGPGTRLLVL.

This chain uses TRBV10-3 with TRBJ1-2, with 9 bases lining up with TRBD1. The V segment lost 6 bases and the J segment 7 bases; nucleotides outside the gene matches: 9. The CDR3 consists of 14 residues. Looked up from germline, CDR1 is ENHRY and CDR2 is SYGVKD. As DNA, the CDR3 is TGTGCCATCAGCGGACAGGGGTATCTTGGTGGCTACACCTTC. This gives the protein CAISGQGYLGGYTF.

The chain uses TRBV2 and TRBJ2-7, with 7 bases identical to TRBD1. The trim removed 7 bases at V and 0 bases at J, leaving 9 bases unmatched. Germline V lookup: CDR1 SNHLY, CDR2 FYNNEI. The CDR3 runs to 15 residues. Here the CDR3 DNA reads TGTGCCAGCACCCCGGACAGGCTTATCTCCTACGAGCAGTACTTC. Residues: CASTPDRLISYEQYF. Using reference TRBV2 and TRBJ2-7 for the parts outside the CDR3, the full variable domain is EPEVTQTPSHQVTQMGQEVILRCVPISNHLYFYWYRQILGQKVEFLVSFYNNEISEKSEIFDDQFSVERPDGSNFTLKIRSTKLEDSAMYFCASTPDRLISYEQYFGPGTRLTVT.

In its sample, this clone was seen once. The gene calls are TRBV6-1 and TRBJ1-4, with no clear D. The V end lost 7 bases, the J end lost 5 bases, and 11 bases lay between the germline ends. The CDR3 covers 13 residues. The germline V gene encodes CDR1 MNHNS and CDR2 SASEGT. As DNA, the CDR3 is TGTGCCAGCACGTCTTCGGGGAATGAAAAACTGTTTTTT. Protein sequence: CASTSSGNEKLFF.

This rearrangement joins TRBV6-5 to TRBJ2-7; perhaps TRBD1 as D (7 bases). The V gene's germline CDR1 is MNHEY and CDR2 SVGAGI. V lost 5 bases and J 7 bases, leaving 12 bases between the germline ends. This CDR3 contains 12 residues. The CDR3 is CASSPRGREQYF. CDR3 nucleotide sequence: TGTGCCAGCAGTCCCAGGGGGAGGGAGCAGTACTTC.

This clone was seen once. This sequence joins TRBV27 and TRBJ2-7; the match to TRBD2 covers 12 bases. CDR3 size: 16 residues. Germline V lookup: CDR1 MNHEY, CDR2 SMNVEV (reference sequence). With V trimmed by 2 bases and J by 3 bases, 5 bases remained unmatched. The CDR3 region is CASSLEGTSGYYEQYF. DNA for the CDR3: TGTGCCAGCAGTTTAGAGGGGACTAGCGGGTACTACGAGCAGTACTTC.

The V call is TRBV6-6, the J call TRBJ1-6; D ambiguous. The CDR3 length is 13 residues. V lost 4 bases to trimming and J lost 7 bases, with 8 bases between them. The germline V gene encodes CDR1 MNHNY and CDR2 SVGAGI (reference sequence). The CDR3 protein is CASSSGRNSPLHF. CDR3 bases: TGTGCCAGCAGTTCAGGCAGGAATTCACCCCTCCACTTT.

The rearrangement uses TRBV9 and TRBJ2-3, with 11 positions matching TRBD2. V lost 0 bases to trimming and J lost 1 base; unmatched junction nucleotides: 7. CDR1 is SGDLS and CDR2 is YYNGEE in the germline V gene. The CDR3 spans 18 residues. In DNA form, the CDR3 reads TGTGCCAGCAGCGTAGACCCTAGCGGGAGGTTGGGCACAGATACGCAGTATTTT. Residues: CASSVDPSGRLGTDTQYF. Based on the CDR3 plus reference TRBV9 and TRBJ2-3, the full variable domain is DSGVTQTPKHLITATGQRVTLRCSPRSGDLSVYWYQQSLDQGLQFLIQYYNGEERAKGNILERFSAQQFPDLHSELNLSSLELGDSALYFCASSVDPSGRLGTDTQYFGPGTRLTVL.

As concerns this clone: One junction end disagrees with the germline gene, perhaps due to a read error. V gene TRBV7-7 combines with J gene TRBJ2-1; 7 bases fit TRBD1. Germline V gene lookup returns CDR1 SSHAT and CDR2 FNYEAQ (reference sequence). The CDR3 totals 14 residues. In DNA form, the CDR3 reads TGTGCTAGCAGCGCATCGGGACAGCACAATGAGCAGTTCTTC. It codes for CASSASGQHNEQFF.

Comments on this clone: An end of the junction differs from the germline gene, which may be a read error. The chain is built from TRBV7-9 and TRBJ1-2; D might be TRBD1 (5 bases). The V gene's germline CDR1 is SEHNR and CDR2 FQNEAQ (reference sequence). This CDR3 spans 16 amino acids. CDR3 sequence reads: CSSSLDVRGLTYGYTF. DNA for the CDR3: TGTTCCAGCAGCTTAGACGTCCGGGGACTTACCTATGGCTACACCTTC.

Notes on this clone: One junction end disagrees with the germline gene, perhaps due to a read error. This chain uses TRBV30 with TRBJ2-7, with D perhaps matching TRBD2 (5 bases). The V gene's germline CDR1 is GTSNPN and CDR2 SVGIG (reference sequence). This CDR3 has 11 amino acids. As DNA, the CDR3 is TGTGCCGGGAGAAGGTCGGGCGAGCAGTACTTC. Protein product: CAGRRSGEQYF. The variable domain in full, completed from reference TRBV30 and TRBJ2-7, reads SQTIHQWPATLVQPVGSPLSLECTVEGTSNPNLYWYRQAAGRGLQLLFYSVGIGQISSEVPQNLSASRPQDRQFILSSKKLLLSDSGFYLCAGRRSGEQYFGPGTRLTVT.

This chain joins TRBV4-1 and TRBJ1-5; D is perhaps TRBD1 (6 bases). CDR1 and CDR2 (germline): MGHRA, YSYEKL. This CDR3 is 15 amino acids long. V gave up 1 base and J gave up 4 bases, with 11 bases separating them. Written as DNA, the CDR3 is TGCGCCAGCAGCCAAGGGGTCGACAGGAATCAGCCCCAGCATTTT. Protein product: CASSQGVDRNQPQHF.

The rearrangement uses TRBV25-1 and TRBJ2-5; 12 bases line up with TRBD2. The J call is doubtful: the DNA matches TRBJ2-7 better. The germline V gene has CDR1 MGHDK and CDR2 SYGVNS. This CDR3 has 13 amino acids. The CDR3 loop reads CASGLAGRYEQYF. CDR3 sequence (DNA): TGTGCCAGCGGACTAGCGGGAAGGTACGAGCAGTACTTC.

This chain links TRBV7-7 with TRBJ2-3, with TRBD1 matching 8 bases. Germline V lookup: CDR1 SSHAT, CDR2 FNYEAQ (reference sequence). J lost 8 bases, V lost 5 bases, and 6 bases had no gene match. The CDR3 runs 13 residues. This chain's CDR3 is CASSVYGQGTQYF. In DNA, the CDR3 is TGTGCCAGCAGCGTGTACGGACAGGGTACGCAGTATTTT. The whole variable domain, remainder taken from reference TRBV7-7 and TRBJ2-3, is GAGVSQSPRYKVTKRGQDVTLRCDPISSHATLYWYQQALGQGPEFLTYFNYEAQPDKSGLPSDRFSAERPEGSISTLTIQRTEQRDSAMYRCASSVYGQGTQYFGPGTRLTVL.

V and J are TRBV6-5 and TRBJ2-3, with TRBD1 matching over 12 bases. Germline assignment: CDR1 MNHEY and CDR2 SVGAGI. The CDR3 spans 16 residues. V lost 2 bases, J lost 5 bases, and 5 bases stayed unmatched. The CDR3: CASSYGTGGAGDTQYF. The CDR3 bases are TGTGCCAGCAGTTACGGGACAGGGGGCGCGGGAGATACGCAGTATTTT.

CDR3 DNA sequence: TGTGCCATTTACGCGGGACAGGGGCCTCCCTCCGAAGCTTTCTTT. It yields the protein CAIYAGQGPPSEAFF. The chain joins TRBV7-4 to TRBJ1-1, with 10 bases lining up with TRBD1. The length of the CDR3 is 15 residues. V gave up 10 bases and J gave up 8 bases; unmatched junction bases: 16. Germline CDR1 is SGHVT and CDR2 is SQSDAQ.

The CDR3: CASSVWGGAETQYF. In nucleotides, the CDR3 is TGTGCCAGCAGCGTTTGGGGCGGGGCAGAGACCCAGTACTTC. The rearrangement joins TRBV9 to TRBJ2-5; a possible D gene is TRBD2 (6 bases). Germline V gives CDR1 SGDLS, CDR2 YYNGEE. V was trimmed by 2 bases and J by 4 bases, leaving 12 bases between them. The CDR3 totals 14 residues.

The CDR3 loop is CASRSYYGYTF. The CDR3, as DNA: TGTGCCAGCAGGTCGTACTATGGCTACACCTTC. The V call is TRBV27, the J call TRBJ1-2; no reliable D call. The CDR3 runs 11 residues. Per the germline V gene, CDR1 is MNHEY and CDR2 is SMNVEV (reference sequence). Trimming shortened V by 6 bases and J by 3 bases, and 5 bases separated the two germline ends.

This clone was seen a handful of times. The chain uses TRBV25-1 and TRBJ2-1; 7 bases match TRBD2. J was trimmed by 7 bases and V by 7 bases; bases with no gene match: 13. The CDR3 is 15 residues long. Germline V CDR1 and CDR2: MGHDK, SYGVNS. CDR3 bases: TGTGCCAGCACCGAGGGGTGGGTGGGAGGGAATGAGCAGTTCTTC. Translation: CASTEGWVGGNEQFF. Combining the CDR3 with reference TRBV25-1 and TRBJ2-1 gives the whole variable domain EADIYQTPRYLVIGTGKKITLECSQTMGHDKMYWYQQDPGMELHLIHYSYGVNSTEKGDLSSESTVSRIRTEHFPLTLESARPSHTSQYLCASTEGWVGGNEQFFGPGTRLTVL.

V is TRBV6-5 and J is TRBJ1-2; TRBD1 aligns across 7 bases. V was pared by 8 bases and J by 0 bases, with 0 bases of the junction left unmatched. There are 12 residues in the CDR3. Germline CDR1 is MNHEY and CDR2 is SVGAGI. As DNA, the CDR3 is TGTGCCAGCGGACAGGCTAACTATGGCTACACCTTC. This translates into CASGQANYGYTF.

This CDR3 is CASSALPGGLGNTDTQYF. The CDR3 coding sequence is TGTGCCAGCAGCGCCCTCCCCGGGGGACTAGGGAACACAGATACGCAGTATTTT. The chain couples TRBV9 to TRBJ2-3; 8 positions agree with TRBD2. Trimming cost V 3 bases and J 2 bases; bases outside gene matches: 14. The CDR3 length is 18 residues. Looked up from germline, CDR1 is SGDLS and CDR2 is YYNGEE.